The clone carrying this T cell receptor (beta chain) was seen repeatedly, ten times or more. Its antigen is unknown. Researchers took RNA transcripts and amplified the TCR beta CDR3 regions from them. HTBI primers drove first-round RT-PCR of the TCR CDR3. TCRdb re-derived calls from the multiplex PCR reads in MiXCR, one entry per CDR3 protein. Among 150,000 to 200,000 distinct CDR3 sequences listed, 8% to 9.5% were seen once. The patients, who ranged from 18 to 65 in age, presented with newly diagnosed hyperthyroidism lasting under 2 months. The study left out patients who had uncontrolled infection, other autoimmune disease, pregnancy or lactation. Blood sampling occurred at first hyperthyroidism diagnosis, ahead of any ophthalmopathy symptoms. The entry originates in a study of T cells in Graves' hyperthyroidism and ophthalmopathy. Study-wide points: The authors' 13 V-J model separated ophthalmopathy from stable hyperthyroidism.

This CDR3 has 15 amino acids. Trimming took 0 bases from V and 0 from J, leaving 9 bases between them. Germline loops: CDR1 LGHNA, CDR2 YNFKEQ. This TCR came from a woman under 30 with Graves' hyperthyroidism that later progressed to Graves' ophthalmopathy. The sequenced sample was blood. The J gene is TRBJ2-7, the V gene TRBV4-2; the D is unclear. The CDR3, as DNA: TGTGCCAGCAGCCAAGAACGAGGAAGCTCCTACGAGCAGTACTTC. It codes for CASSQERGSSYEQYF.